The 27 T cell receptor beta chains in this list originate from one sample, sequenced in a study of vaccination and CD4 T cells after COVID-19. Sequencing of cultured CD4+ T cell DNA used the Oncomine TCR Beta short-read assay. TCRdb reprocessed the PCR reads via MiXCR and lists one record per CDR3 protein. The sample records 20,000 to 30,000 distinct CDR3 sequences, approximately 28% being singletons. For these TCRs, the target antigens are not known. Time point in this sample: late sampling 161 to 241 days after vaccination in three convalescent patients. Treatment indicated: approximately 9-day PBMC culture with coronavirus spike peptide pools or control peptides (ViraFEST assay). The sequencing here drew on CD4+ T cells from blood, cultured in vitro, taken about 7 months after SARS-CoV-2 vaccination. Receptor source: a human donor who had recovered from COVID-19.

This clonotype was observed a few times. The CDR3, as DNA: TGTGCCAGCAGTGGACTTATGGCCACAGATACGCAGTATTTT. It codes for CASSGLMATDTQYF. The chain recombines TRBV6-1 with TRBJ2-3; D is unclear. Trimming stripped 4 bases from V and 2 bases from J, with 10 bases between. Germline V lookup: CDR1 MNHNS, CDR2 SASEGT. The CDR3 is 14 amino acids.

A single count supports this clonotype. The chain uses TRBV6-1 and TRBJ1-5, with 7 bases aligning to TRBD1. Germline assignment: CDR1 MNHNS and CDR2 SASEGT. V was pared by 1 base and J by 5 bases, with 5 bases of the junction left unmatched. The length of the CDR3 is 15 residues. This CDR3 reads CASSEEGAGYQPQHF. The CDR3 nucleotides read TGTGCCAGCAGTGAAGAGGGGGCAGGGTATCAGCCCCAGCATTTT.

The V call is TRBV20-1, the J call TRBJ2-2; possible D gene TRBD1, 6 bases. Germline V gene lookup returns CDR1 DFQATT and CDR2 SNEGSKA (reference sequence). The V end was cut by 5 bases, the J end by 1 base, with 11 bases between. The CDR3 contains 14 residues. The DNA for the CDR3 is TGCAGTGCTTCGGGACACCTGAACACCGGGGAGCTGTTTTTT. Translation gives CSASGHLNTGELFF.

J is TRBJ2-7 and V is TRBV7-9; D call uncertain. The CDR3 loop spans 15 amino acids. Germline lookup yields CDR1 SEHNR and CDR2 FQNEAQ (reference sequence). Trimming cost V 0 bases and J 4 bases, with 13 bases left between them. CDR3 bases: TGTGCCAGCAGCTTAGCATCGGCGGAAGGGTACGAGCAGTACTTC. Its translation is CASSLASAEGYEQYF.

Relative to its sample, this clonotype is medium-sized (0.01 to 0.1%). The V and J genes are TRBV7-2 and TRBJ1-5, with D unresolved. Trimming removed 5 bases at V and 5 bases at J, with 19 bases between. Per germline, CDR1 SGHTA and CDR2 FQGNSA. The CDR3 runs 16 residues. Here the CDR3 reads CASSRLVSRLDQPQHF. CDR3 in DNA: TGTGCCAGCAGCCGCCTTGTGTCCAGGCTCGATCAGCCCCAGCATTTT.

The rearrangement joins TRBV6-5 to TRBJ2-7; D is ambiguous. The CDR3 has 17 residues. V shed 2 bases and J shed 1 base, with 18 bases lying between them. Germline V CDR1 and CDR2: MNHEY, SVGAGI. The chain's CDR3 is CASSYTAAPTRSYEQYF. The CDR3 DNA is TGTGCCAGCAGTTACACGGCGGCCCCGACCCGATCCTACGAGCAGTACTTC.

This clonotype was detected many times. This rearrangement joins TRBV7-2 to TRBJ2-5; a weak D match, TRBD2 (5 bases). V lost 0 bases and J 7 bases, leaving 12 bases between the germline ends. Germline loops: CDR1 SGHTA, CDR2 FQGNSA. The CDR3 consists of 14 residues. DNA of the CDR3: TGTGCCAGCAGCTTAGCGGGAGAAACCGGGACCCAGTACTTC. Its translation: CASSLAGETGTQYF.

This clonotype came up many times. Written as DNA, the CDR3 is TGTGCCACCAGCGCCAGGAGCGGGAGTAGGGATGAGCAGTTCTTC. Translated, it gives CATSARSGSRDEQFF. The chain links TRBV15 to TRBJ2-1, with TRBD2 identical over 8 bases. V shed 5 bases and J 8 bases; nucleotides not matched to a gene: 11. Germline CDR1 is LNHNV and CDR2 is YYDKDF (reference sequence). CDR3 length: 15 amino acids.

V and J are TRBV4-3 and TRBJ2-5; D unclear. Trimming removed 1 base from V and 1 base from J, with 10 bases in between. The CDR3 runs 15 residues. The V gene's germline CDR1 is LGHNA and CDR2 YSLEER. CDR3 in amino acids: CASSQGGGFQETQYF. The CDR3 bases are TGCGCCAGCAGCCAAGGGGGTGGGTTCCAAGAGACCCAGTACTTC.

In this sample, this clonotype turned up a few times. The chain is built from TRBV5-1 and TRBJ2-5; D is possibly TRBD1 (6 bases). CDR3 size: 14 residues. V was trimmed by 0 bases and J by 1 base, leaving 7 bases between them. The germline CDR1 and CDR2 sequences are SGHRS and YFSETQ. The DNA for the CDR3 is TGCGCCAGCAGCTTGGTACAGGGCCAAGAGACCCAGTACTTC. It translates to CASSLVQGQETQYF. The complete variable domain, with remaining parts taken from reference TRBV5-1 and TRBJ2-5, reads KAGVTQTPRYLIKTRGQQVTLSCSPISGHRSVSWYQQTPGQGLQFLFEYFSETQRNKGNFPGRFSGRQFSNSRSEMNVSTLELGDSALYLCASSLVQGQETQYFGPGTRLLVL.

There are a few counts of this clonotype. The chain links TRBV21-1 to TRBJ2-7; the D call of TRBD2 is as the table states it, not checked on the DNA. TRBV21-1 is tagged as a pseudogene. This CDR3 spans 13 amino acids. CDR3 residues: CASSKTSGRGQYF. For the CDR3, the DNA is TGTGCCAGCAGCAAAACTAGCGGGAGAGGGCAGTACTTC.

This chain joins TRBV28 and TRBJ1-3; D remains unclear. The CDR3 is 15 residues long. V shed 5 bases and J shed 0 bases, with 11 bases lying between them. CDR1 MDHEN and CDR2 SYDVKM come from the germline V gene. Written as DNA, the CDR3 is TGTGCCAGCAGTCCGCCCCTGTCCTCTGGAAACACCATATATTTT. The encoded protein is CASSPPLSSGNTIYF.

This clonotype was recorded a few times. V is TRBV6-1 and J is TRBJ2-1; 12 positions agree with TRBD2. V trimming: 5 bases; J trimming: 12 bases; junction bases outside the gene matches: 11. This CDR3 has 15 residues. Germline loops: CDR1 MNHNS, CDR2 SASEGT. The CDR3 sequence is CASSRQGLAGLGQFF. The CDR3 DNA sequence: TGTGCCAGCAGTCGCCAGGGACTAGCGGGCTTAGGGCAGTTCTTC.

The chain links TRBV5-5 to TRBJ2-5; D uncertain. Germline V lookup: CDR1 SGHKS, CDR2 YYEKEE (reference sequence). CDR3 length: 15 amino acids. The V end was cut by 0 bases, the J end by 0 bases, with 9 bases between. CDR3 in DNA: TGTGCCAGCAGCTTGGCCCTAATATACCAAGAGACCCAGTACTTC. This translates into CASSLALIYQETQYF.

The gene calls are TRBV6-1 and TRBJ2-1, with a tentative D call TRBD1 (5 bases). The CDR3 runs to 13 residues. CDR1 and CDR2 (germline): MNHNS, SASEGT. V lost 8 bases and J lost 5, with 13 bases in between. The CDR3 region has the DNA TGTGCCAGCCAACGACAGCAAAACAATGAGCAGTTCTTC. It translates to CASQRQQNNEQFF.

This clonotype came up once. CDR3 sequence (DNA): TGTGCCAGAGAACAGGCTAACTATGGCTACACCTTC. It codes for CAREQANYGYTF. The rearrangement links TRBV2 to TRBJ1-2; a possible D gene is TRBD1 (5 bases). The CDR3 covers 12 residues. The germline V gene has CDR1 SNHLY and CDR2 FYNNEI. With 9 bases removed from V and 0 bases from J, the gap between germline ends came to 8 bases.

This clonotype was seen a few times. This chain links TRBV7-2 with TRBJ2-1; the D gene is possibly TRBD1 (6 bases). From germline, CDR1 is SGHTA and CDR2 FQGNSA. V dropped 3 bases and J dropped 6 bases, with 15 bases sitting between them. The length of the CDR3 is 15 residues. CDR3 bases: TGTGCCAGCAGCTTGTCTTCCGGGACATCCAATGAGCAGTTCTTC. Its protein product is CASSLSSGTSNEQFF.

The chain has TRBV4-1 and TRBJ1-1; TRBD1 might be the D (5 bases). The CDR3 sequence is 15 residues long. Germline loops: CDR1 MGHRA, CDR2 YSYEKL. V was trimmed by 1 base and J by 5 bases, leaving 14 bases between them. The CDR3 protein is CASSQVGARGTEAFF. For the CDR3, the DNA is TGCGCCAGCAGCCAAGTAGGGGCAAGGGGTACTGAAGCTTTCTTT.

This rearrangement joins TRBV24-1 to TRBJ2-2; possibly TRBD1 or TRBD2 for D (5 bases each). Germline values: CDR1 KGHDR, CDR2 SFDVKD. The CDR3 is made up of 14 amino acids. The V gene lost 5 bases and the J gene lost 5 bases, with 11 bases spanning the gap. In DNA form, the CDR3 reads TGTGCCACCAGTGTAACGGGACCGACCGGGGAGCTGTTTTTT. Amino acid sequence: CATSVTGPTGELFF.

This clonotype has only a few counts. The J gene is TRBJ1-5, the V gene TRBV28; D is possibly TRBD1 (6 bases). CDR3 length: 13 amino acids. Trimming left V 4 bases short and J 9 bases short, with 13 bases between. In germline, CDR1 is MDHEN, CDR2 SYDVKM. The CDR3 is CASSSQQGSPQHF. CDR3 bases: TGTGCCAGCAGTTCACAACAGGGTTCGCCCCAGCATTTT.

For this clonotype: Since the CDR3 does not end with the conserved phenylalanine or tryptophan, this likely comes from a read error. The chain couples TRBV6-2 or TRBV6-3 to TRBJ2-7, with 8 positions matching TRBD2. V lost 8 bases to trimming and J lost 6 bases; unmatched junction nucleotides: 21. This CDR3 is 17 amino acids long. CDR1 and CDR2 from the germline V gene are MNHEY and SVGEGT. Here the CDR3 DNA reads TGTGCCAGCCGTAGACTAGCGTTAAGCCTTACCCCTGCCGAGCAGTACTAC. Amino acids: CASRRLALSLTPAEQYY.

This clonotype was counted between two and nine times. The chain joins TRBV20-1 to TRBJ2-5, with TRBD2 identical over 8 bases. Per the germline V gene, CDR1 is DFQATT and CDR2 is SNEGSKA (reference sequence). Trimming took 3 bases from V and 5 from J; bases not matched to a gene: 14. The CDR3 has 16 residues. Here the CDR3 reads CSARARAGEPGETQYF. Written as DNA, the CDR3 is TGCAGTGCTAGGGCCCGAGCGGGAGAGCCCGGGGAGACCCAGTACTTC.

This chain joins TRBV29-1 and TRBJ2-3; 7 bases map to TRBD2. The CDR3 loop spans 12 amino acids. Trimming removed 7 bases from V and 1 base from J; junction bases left unmatched: 2. The germline CDR1 and CDR2 sequences are SQVTM and ANQGSEA. In DNA, the CDR3 is TGCAGCGGCGGGGGACGCACAGATACGCAGTATTTT. It translates to CSGGGRTDTQYF.

The chain is built from TRBV28 and TRBJ2-7; the match to TRBD2 covers 7 bases. The germline gives CDR1 MDHEN, CDR2 SYDVKM. V lost 7 bases, J lost 0 bases, and 3 bases stayed unmatched. The CDR3 spans 13 residues. For the CDR3, the DNA is TGTGCCAGCAAACGGACTAGCTCCTACGAGCAGTACTTC. Amino acids: CASKRTSSYEQYF. The full variable domain, completed using reference TRBV28 and TRBJ2-7, is DVKVTQSSRYLVKRTGEKVFLECVQDMDHENMFWYRQDPGLGLRLIYFSYDVKMKEKGDIPEGYSVSREKKERFSLILESASTNQTSMYLCASKRTSSYEQYFGPGTRLTVT.

This clonotype was seen only a few times. The chain links TRBV6-1 to TRBJ2-7; TRBD1 aligns across 9 bases. Germline V gene lookup returns CDR1 MNHNS and CDR2 SASEGT. The CDR3 is 14 residues long. J was trimmed by 4 bases and V by 5 bases; bases with no gene match: 6. CDR3 protein: CASSRGTGTYEQYF. The CDR3, as DNA: TGTGCCAGCAGTAGAGGGACAGGGACTTACGAGCAGTACTTC.

The CDR3 DNA sequence: TGTGCCAGTAGTATCCGGGGGCGTATCTATGGCTACACCTTC. Residues: CASSIRGRIYGYTF. V and J are TRBV19 and TRBJ1-2; D is possibly TRBD1 (6 bases). Trimming took off 3 bases at V and 4 bases at J, with 12 bases between the two ends. This CDR3 has 14 residues. Looked up from germline, CDR1 is LNHDA and CDR2 is SQIVND (reference sequence).

The chain employs TRBV7-3 and TRBJ2-7; TRBD2 might be the D (6 bases). This CDR3 is built from 16 residues. CDR1 is SGHTA, CDR2 FQGTGA, per germline. The V end lost 3 bases, the J end lost 0 bases, and 15 bases lay between the germline ends. DNA for the CDR3: TGTGCCAGCAGCTTGTCTCCCGGAGGGCCCTCCTACGAGCAGTACTTC. It is translated as CASSLSPGGPSYEQYF.